A selection of T cell receptor beta chains follows, all from one sample in a study of CD8 T cells in Susac syndrome. In TCRdb, the immunoSEQ multiplex PCR reads were re-called with MiXCR into one record per CDR3 protein. Among roughly 200,000 distinct CDR3 sequences, under 95% were seen once, and the ten largest hold 0.12%. The specimen was CD4+ T cells from PBMCs. Every receptor here comes from a human donor with Susac syndrome. The CDR3 runs from the conserved cysteine through the conserved F or W. D genes are given only for firm matches. Only some rows state a clone size, as once, few, many or a class for expanded clones.

size,D,J,V,DNA,CDR3
-,TRBD2,TRBJ2-5,TRBV7-2,TGTGCCAGCAGCTTTTCGGGGGGGCAGGGGGAGACCCAGTACTTC,CASSFSGGQGETQYF
-,-,TRBJ1-2,TRBV7-2,TGTGCCAGCAGCTTAAGAGGGGAACGGGGCTACACCTTC,CASSLRGERGYTF
-,-,TRBJ1-1,TRBV9,TGTGCCAGCAGCCCGCGGGGGGCTAGGAACACTGAAGCTTTCTTT,CASSPRGARNTEAFF
-,TRBD2,TRBJ2-5,TRBV4-2,TGTGCCAGCAGCCAAGATCCAAGCGGGACCTCCCAAGAGACCCAGTACTTC,CASSQDPSGTSQETQYF
-,-,TRBJ2-5,TRBV18,TGTGCCAGCTCACCGGGACGGATCCAAGAGACCCAGTACTTC,CASSPGRIQETQYF
-,-,TRBJ2-5,TRBV20-1,TGCAGTGCTAGAACGGTACAGGCACCATCCCAAGAGACCCAGTACTTC,CSARTVQAPSQETQYF
-,-,TRBJ2-6,TRBV3-1,TGTGCCAGCAGCCCACCCCGTGTGGACTCTGGGGCCAACGTCCTGACTTTC,CASSPPRVDSGANVLTF
-,-,TRBJ2-7,TRBV20-1,TGCAGTGCGGAGCCGGGACGCCGAGGGGGAGAGCAGTACTTC,CSAEPGRRGGEQYF
-,TRBD2,TRBJ2-3,TRBV7-2,TGTGCCAGCAGCCAAACTAGCGGGGGGGCTGGAGATACGCAGTATTTT,CASSQTSGGAGDTQYF
-,-,TRBJ2-3,TRBV18,TGTGCCAGCTCACTTGCGGGGTCTGGCACAGATACGCAGTATTTT,CASSLAGSGTDTQYF
-,-,TRBJ2-3,TRBV14,TGTGCCAGTAAGCGGCGGGATCCCACAGATACGCAGTATTTT,CASKRRDPTDTQYF
-,TRBD1,TRBJ2-3,TRBV24-1,TGTGCCACCAGTGATTTCCTGACAGGGGATACGCAGTATTTT,CATSDFLTGDTQYF
-,TRBD2,TRBJ2-1,TRBV5-1,TGCGCCAGCAGCTTGGGGGGGAGGGTAGCCTTCTCCTACAATGAGCAGTTCTTC,CASSLGGRVAFSYNEQFF
-,-,TRBJ2-2,TRBV30,TGTGCCTGGAGTGGAACCCACGGGGAGCTGTTTTTT,CAWSGTHGELFF
few,TRBD1,TRBJ2-7,TRBV5-6,TGTGCCAGCAGCTCGACAGGGGGCTACGAGCAGTACTTC,CASSSTGGYEQYF
-,TRBD1,TRBJ2-7,TRBV15,TGTGCCACCAGCGTCAGGGGGCGGTACGAGCAGTACTTC,CATSVRGRYEQYF
-,-,TRBJ2-1,TRBV12-3/TRBV12-4,TGTGCCAGCAGTTTACAAAGAGAGGGTGAGCAGTTCTTC,CASSLQREGEQFF
-,-,TRBJ1-5,TRBV29-1,TGCAGCGTTGATAAGCCGGACCAGCATTTT,CSVDKPDQHF
-,-,TRBJ2-2,TRBV9,TGTGCCAGCAGCGTAGGGAGTTACGTCGGGGAGCTGTTTTTT,CASSVGSYVGELFF
-,TRBD2,TRBJ2-5,TRBV6-5,TGTGCCATCGCAGCTAGCGGGGCACAAGAGACCCAGTACTTC,CAIAASGAQETQYF
-,TRBD2,TRBJ2-5,TRBV6-2/TRBV6-3,TGTGCCAGCAGTCCCGGACTAGTTTCCCAAGAGACCCAGTACTTC,CASSPGLVSQETQYF
-,TRBD1,TRBJ2-1,TRBV25-1,TGTGCCAGCAGCGCCCCGGGACAGGGGTACAATGAGCAGTTCTTC,CASSAPGQGYNEQFF
-,TRBD1,TRBJ1-2,TRBV6-5,TGTGCCAGCAGTTACTCCACAGGGGAGCCTGGCTACACCTTC,CASSYSTGEPGYTF
-,TRBD1,TRBJ1-2,TRBV18,TGTGCCAGCTCACCTACTGCGACAGGGGCCGCTAACTATGGCTACACCTTC,CASSPTATGAANYGYTF
-,-,TRBJ2-5,TRBV4-1,TGCGCCAGCAGCCAAGATCTTGGGGTTGGCGAGACCCAGTACTTC,CASSQDLGVGETQYF